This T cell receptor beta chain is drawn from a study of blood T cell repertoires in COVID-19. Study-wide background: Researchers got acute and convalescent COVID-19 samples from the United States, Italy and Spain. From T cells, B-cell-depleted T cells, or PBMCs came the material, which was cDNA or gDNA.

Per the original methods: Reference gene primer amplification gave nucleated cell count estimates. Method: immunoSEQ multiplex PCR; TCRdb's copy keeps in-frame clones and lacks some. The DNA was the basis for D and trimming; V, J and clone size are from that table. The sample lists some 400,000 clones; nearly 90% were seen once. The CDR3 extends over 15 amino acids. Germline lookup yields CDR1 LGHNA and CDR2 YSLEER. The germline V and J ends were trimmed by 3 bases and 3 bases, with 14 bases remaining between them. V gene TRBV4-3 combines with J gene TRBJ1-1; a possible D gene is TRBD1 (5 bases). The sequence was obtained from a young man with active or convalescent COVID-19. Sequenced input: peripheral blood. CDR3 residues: CASSQEGAGDTEAFF. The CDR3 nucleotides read TGCGCCAGCAGCCAGGAAGGGGCTGGGGACACTGAAGCTTTCTTT.